A single sample is the source of the 30 T cell receptor beta chains below, sequenced in a study of OX40 agonist ivuxolimab in advanced cancers. Clones were read by immunoSEQ multiplex PCR, and TCRdb kept only the in-frame ones, dropping some. This table holds approximately 30,000 clones, approximately 81% found once. The sample here was CD4+ or CD8+ T cells sorted from blood, taken in a trial of the OX40 agonist ivuxolimab. The receptors come from an adult with an advanced solid tumor such as melanoma, head and neck, liver or kidney cancer.

The chain combines TRBV6-5 with TRBJ1-1; D perhaps matches TRBD1 (5 bases). The CDR3 covers 13 residues. The germline CDR1 and CDR2 sequences are MNHEY and SVGAGI. V was shortened by 5 bases and J by 1 base, with 8 bases between the two germline ends. For the CDR3, the DNA is TGTGCCAGCAGTGACAGACCGAACACTGAAGCTTTCTTT. This gives the protein CASSDRPNTEAFF.

V gene TRBV6-5 combines with J gene TRBJ1-5; D call uncertain. Looked up from germline, CDR1 is MNHEY and CDR2 is SVGAGI. This CDR3 is 16 amino acids long. Trimming stripped 4 bases from V and 0 bases from J, with 13 bases between. In DNA, the CDR3 is TGTGCCAGCAGTTCACTTGACGGCCATAGCAATCAGCCCCAGCATTTT. Its protein is CASSSLDGHSNQPQHF.

The chain has TRBV30 and TRBJ2-3; TRBD2 aligns across 12 bases. CDR1 GTSNPN and CDR2 SVGIG come from the germline V gene (reference sequence). The junction had 20 bases not matched to a gene; V was cut back by 0 bases and J by 4 bases. CDR3 length equals 21 residues. The CDR3 DNA is TGTGCCTGGAGTGTATACCCTCGGGGTTGGGCGACTAGCGGGGGAGCAGATACGCAGTATTTT. This encodes CAWSVYPRGWATSGGADTQYF.

This clone is a singleton in its sample. The chain employs TRBV5-6 and TRBJ2-3; possibly TRBD1 for D (5 bases). The germline V and J ends were trimmed by 0 bases and 2 bases, with 10 bases remaining between them. This CDR3 region has 15 residues. Looked up from germline, CDR1 is SGHDT and CDR2 is YYEEEE. CDR3 nucleotide sequence: TGTGCCAGCAGCTTGGGGTCAGGGTTCACAGATACGCAGTATTTT. It codes for CASSLGSGFTDTQYF.

This clone occurred a few times. Other DNA variants within this sample encode the same CDR3. The rearrangement joins TRBV4-1 to TRBJ2-5; D not resolved. The germline V gene has CDR1 MGHRA and CDR2 YSYEKL. The ends were cut back, 0 bases at V and 9 bases at J, with 14 bases in the middle. This CDR3 is 14 amino acids long. The CDR3 region is CASSQEPGSGAQYF. CDR3 in DNA: TGCGCCAGCAGCCAAGAACCAGGTTCAGGTGCCCAGTACTTC.

V and J are TRBV19 and TRBJ2-1, with D perhaps assigned TRBD1 or TRBD2 (5 bases each). Germline-derived CDR1 and CDR2 are LNHDA and SQIVND (reference sequence). This CDR3 is built from 19 residues. The ends were cut back, 5 bases at V and 3 bases at J, with 26 bases in the middle. The CDR3 DNA is TGTGCCAGTAGTTCTCGACCCGGGGCGTCGGACGCGGTCTACAATGAGCAGTTCTTC. Its protein is CASSSRPGASDAVYNEQFF. Combining the CDR3 with reference TRBV19 and TRBJ2-1 gives the whole variable domain DGGITQSPKYLFRKEGQNVTLSCEQNLNHDAMYWYRQDPGQGLRLIYYSQIVNDFQKGDIAEGYSVSREKKESFPLTVTSAQKNPTAFYLCASSSRPGASDAVYNEQFFGPGTRLTVL.

V is TRBV5-8 and J is TRBJ2-3; unclear D gene. V lost 2 bases, J lost 8 bases, and 9 bases lay in between. This CDR3 contains 12 residues. Germline-derived CDR1 and CDR2 are SGHTS and YDEGEE. CDR3 region: CASSFLLSTQYF. The CDR3 bases are TGTGCCAGCAGCTTTCTCCTAAGTACGCAGTATTTT.

V and J are TRBV6-1 and TRBJ1-5, with D hard to call. Germline V CDR1 and CDR2: MNHNS, SASEGT. V lost 8 bases and J lost 6, with 8 bases in between. This CDR3 is 11 amino acids long. The CDR3 loop is CASSGFQPQHF. DNA of the CDR3: TGTGCCAGCTCTGGTTTTCAGCCCCAGCATTTT.

This chain joins TRBV6-1 and TRBJ1-5; TRBD1 might be the D (5 bases). This CDR3 contains 13 residues. CDR1 and CDR2 (germline): MNHNS, SASEGT. V gave up 4 bases and J gave up 7 bases, with 11 bases separating them. CDR3 coding DNA: TGTGCCAGCAGTGTCAGGGTCGGCCAGCCCCAGCATTTT. Translating gives CASSVRVGQPQHF.

As DNA, the CDR3 is TGTGCCAGTAGCTCCGGGACAGGGGGTGAAAAACTGTTTTTT. It encodes CASSSGTGGEKLFF. The chain has TRBV19 and TRBJ1-4; 11 positions agree with TRBD1. The V gene end was trimmed by 6 bases and the J gene end by 7 bases; junction bases not matched to a gene: 4. CDR3 size: 14 residues. Germline loops: CDR1 LNHDA, CDR2 SQIVND (reference sequence).

In DNA, the CDR3 is TGTGCCATCAGTGAGTCGGGGGCGAATGGAAACACCATATATTTT. The encoded protein is CAISESGANGNTIYF. The V call is TRBV10-3, the J call TRBJ1-3; a weak D match, TRBD1 (6 bases). Germline V gene lookup returns CDR1 ENHRY and CDR2 SYGVKD. The ends were cut back, 0 bases at V and 3 bases at J, with 9 bases in the middle. This CDR3 comprises 15 residues.

This clone showed up just once. J is TRBJ2-7 and V is TRBV7-2; the D call may be TRBD1 or TRBD2 (5 bases each). Germline CDR1 is SGHTA and CDR2 is FQGNSA. CDR3 length equals 15 residues. With 3 bases removed from V and 3 bases from J, the gap between germline ends came to 15 bases. CDR3 nucleotides: TGTGCCAGCAGCTTCGGCCGGGACCGGCTCTACGAGCAGTACTTC. This gives the protein CASSFGRDRLYEQYF.

Here the CDR3 DNA reads TGTGCCAGCAGCAAAGGTAAGGTTACCTACGAGCAGTACTTC. Translating it yields CASSKGKVTYEQYF. The genes are TRBV21-1 and TRBJ2-7. TRBV21-1 is assigned pseudogene status. This CDR3 contains 14 residues.

This rearrangement joins TRBV5-5 to TRBJ2-4; 7 bases align to TRBD1. The CDR3 length is 14 residues. The junction had 5 bases not matched to a gene; V was cut back by 4 bases and J by 4 bases. CDR1 and CDR2 (germline): SGHKS, YYEKEE (reference sequence). As DNA, the CDR3 is TGTGCCAGCAGCCCCGACAGGGATAAAAACATTCAGTACTTC. The encoded protein is CASSPDRDKNIQYF. The whole variable domain, filled in from reference TRBV5-5 and TRBJ2-4, reads DAGVTQSPTHLIKTRGQQVTLRCSPISGHKSVSWYQQVLGQGPQFIFQYYEKEERGRGNFPDRFSARQFPNYSSELNVNALLLGDSALYLCASSPDRDKNIQYFGAGTRLSVL.

This clone has just a few counts. The chain couples TRBV4-2 to TRBJ2-2; 12 positions agree with TRBD2. The CDR3 has 18 amino acids. Germline V gene lookup returns CDR1 LGHNA and CDR2 YNFKEQ. V lost 1 base and J lost 2; bases outside the gene matches: 5. DNA for the CDR3: TGTGCCAGCAGCCAAGTACTAGCGGGGGGCACAAACACCGGGGAGCTGTTTTTT. Translated: CASSQVLAGGTNTGELFF.

V usage is TRBV4-3 and J usage is TRBJ2-3; 7 nucleotides match TRBD2. This CDR3 comprises 19 residues. From germline, CDR1 is LGHNA and CDR2 YSLEER. With V trimmed by 2 bases and J by 0 bases, 14 bases remained unmatched. Here the CDR3 reads CASSQSSLAEEFSTDTQYF. The CDR3 DNA reads as TGCGCCAGCAGCCAATCTTCCCTAGCGGAGGAATTTAGCACAGATACGCAGTATTTT.

This chain connects TRBV19 to TRBJ2-7; 10 bases are a match to TRBD1. The CDR3 covers 15 residues. Trimming took 0 bases from V and 12 from J; bases not matched to a gene: 11. CDR1 is LNHDA, CDR2 SQIVND, per germline (reference sequence). The CDR3 DNA reads as TGTGCCAGTAGTATAGAATCCGGGACAGGGGTACGTCGGTACTTC. It translates to CASSIESGTGVRRYF.

The CDR3 DNA reads TGTGCCAGCAGCTCTACAGGGGAGAGAAGGTATGGCTACACCTTC. It specifies CASSSTGERRYGYTF. The chain carries TRBV5-4 and TRBJ1-2, with TRBD1 matching 7 bases. Germline V gene sequence: CDR1 SGHNT, CDR2 YYREEE (reference sequence). With V trimmed by 3 bases and J by 5 bases, 10 bases remained unmatched. This CDR3 is built from 15 residues.

This rearrangement joins TRBV6-1 to TRBJ1-6; 8 bases match TRBD1. V trimming: 5 bases; J trimming: 10 bases; junction bases outside the gene matches: 10. Germline V gene sequence: CDR1 MNHNS, CDR2 SASEGT. This CDR3 spans 15 amino acids. CDR3 sequence: CASSWTGPEGSPLHF. CDR3 DNA sequence: TGTGCCAGCAGTTGGACAGGGCCCGAGGGCTCACCCCTCCACTTT.

The V call is TRBV5-1, the J call TRBJ1-2; D call uncertain. Germline V lookup: CDR1 SGHRS, CDR2 YFSETQ. Trimming took 0 bases from V and 2 from J, leaving 8 bases between them. The CDR3 sequence is 14 residues long. The CDR3, as DNA: TGCGCCAGCAGCTTGGGTTCCTACAACTATGGCTACACCTTC. Translating gives CASSLGSYNYGYTF.

The V call is TRBV6-1, the J call TRBJ1-1; D is unclear. Trimming shortened V by 4 bases and J by 1 base, and 7 bases separated the two germline ends. CDR3 length: 13 amino acids. CDR1 MNHNS and CDR2 SASEGT come from the germline V gene. The CDR3 here is CASSATSNTEAFF. The CDR3 region has the DNA TGTGCCAGCAGTGCGACATCGAACACTGAAGCTTTCTTT.

The genes are TRBV2 and TRBJ1-4; possible D gene TRBD1, 5 bases. Germline assignment: CDR1 SNHLY and CDR2 FYNNEI. The CDR3 extends over 13 amino acids. Between the trimmed V and J ends, which lost 5 bases and 3 bases, there was a span of 7 bases. Here the CDR3 reads CASSLTANEKLFF. Written as DNA, the CDR3 is TGTGCCAGCAGTTTGACAGCTAATGAAAAACTGTTTTTT. Full variable domain (rest looked up from reference TRBV2 and TRBJ1-4): EPEVTQTPSHQVTQMGQEVILRCVPISNHLYFYWYRQILGQKVEFLVSFYNNEISEKSEIFDDQFSVERPDGSNFTLKIRSTKLEDSAMYFCASSLTANEKLFFGSGTQLSVL.

V and J are TRBV21-1 and TRBJ1-5. TRBV21-1 is flagged as a pseudogene. CDR3 length equals 14 residues. CDR3 coding DNA: TGTGCCAGCAGCAAAAAGGCTTCGAATCAGCCCCAGCATTTT. Its protein product is CASSKKASNQPQHF.

The genes are TRBV19 and TRBJ1-2; tentatively, D is TRBD1 (5 bases). The CDR3 runs 15 residues. The V gene lost 5 bases and the J gene lost 3 bases, with 16 bases spanning the gap. Per the germline V gene, CDR1 is LNHDA and CDR2 is SQIVND (reference sequence). The CDR3 DNA is TGTGCCAGTAGTCTTTCCGGGACGGAGTACTATGGCTACACCTTC. This sequence encodes CASSLSGTEYYGYTF. Based on the CDR3 plus reference TRBV19 and TRBJ1-2, the full variable domain is DGGITQSPKYLFRKEGQNVTLSCEQNLNHDAMYWYRQDPGQGLRLIYYSQIVNDFQKGDIAEGYSVSREKKESFPLTVTSAQKNPTAFYLCASSLSGTEYYGYTFGSGTRLTVV.

This chain uses TRBV7-2 with TRBJ1-1, with D possibly being TRBD1 (6 bases). In germline, CDR1 is SGHTA, CDR2 FQGNSA. Trimming removed 4 bases from V and 10 bases from J, with 16 bases in between. The CDR3 consists of 13 residues. CDR3 sequence: CASSSTSGAGAFF. CDR3 bases: TGTGCCAGCAGCTCTACCTCAGGGGCAGGAGCTTTCTTT.

The chain carries TRBV2 and TRBJ2-5; 7 bases are a match to TRBD1. The junction had 11 bases not matched to a gene; V was cut back by 6 bases and J by 7 bases. CDR3 size: 14 residues. The germline gives CDR1 SNHLY, CDR2 FYNNEI. The CDR3 reads CASRLDRAGGTQYF. CDR3 nucleotide sequence: TGTGCCAGCAGGCTCGACAGGGCCGGAGGGACCCAGTACTTC.

The V and J genes are TRBV5-1 and TRBJ2-2; no firm D call. Per the germline V gene, CDR1 is SGHRS and CDR2 is YFSETQ. This CDR3 region has 16 residues. Trimming removed 0 bases from V and 4 bases from J, with 13 bases in between. In DNA form, the CDR3 reads TGCGCCAGCAGCTTGGGCACCAGTTCCCGCACCGGGGAGCTGTTTTTT. Translation gives CASSLGTSSRTGELFF.

This clone was detected a few times. The chain couples TRBV19 to TRBJ2-3, with 7 bases matching TRBD1. The CDR3 is 14 residues long. V was clipped by 7 bases and J by 1 base; unmatched bases: 5. Germline assignment: CDR1 LNHDA and CDR2 SQIVND (reference sequence). DNA for the CDR3: TGTGCCAGTATTGACAGGGCGGGCACAGATACGCAGTATTTT. It encodes CASIDRAGTDTQYF.

This chain joins TRBV6-5 and TRBJ1-2, with no clear D. Germline values: CDR1 MNHEY, CDR2 SVGAGI. This CDR3 comprises 15 residues. V was shortened by 7 bases and J by 5 bases, with 20 bases between the two germline ends. This CDR3 reads CASTTNRNPMYGYTF. Written as DNA, the CDR3 is TGTGCCAGCACTACCAACCGTAATCCTATGTATGGCTACACCTTC.

V and J are TRBV6-5 and TRBJ2-5, with 8 bases matching TRBD1. Germline CDR1 MNHEY, CDR2 SVGAGI. V lost 6 bases, J lost 3 bases, and 6 bases stayed unmatched. The CDR3 has 14 residues. The CDR3 nucleotides read TGTGCCAGCAGCAGGGGACAGGCCAAAGAGACCCAGTACTTC. This gives the protein CASSRGQAKETQYF.